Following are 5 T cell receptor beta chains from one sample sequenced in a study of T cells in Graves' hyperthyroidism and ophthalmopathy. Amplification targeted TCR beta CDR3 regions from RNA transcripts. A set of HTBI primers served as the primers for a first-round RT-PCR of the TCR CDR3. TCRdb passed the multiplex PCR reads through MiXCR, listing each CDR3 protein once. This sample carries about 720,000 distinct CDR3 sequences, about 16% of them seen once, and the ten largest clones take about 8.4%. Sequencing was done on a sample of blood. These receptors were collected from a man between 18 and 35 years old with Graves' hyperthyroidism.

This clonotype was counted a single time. The DNA for the CDR3 is TGTGCCAGCAGTTTATTTATTGGACTCGCCTACAATGAGCAGTTCTTC. Protein: CASSLFIGLAYNEQFF. The chain couples TRBV12-3 or TRBV12-4 to TRBJ2-1; D is possibly TRBD2 (5 bases). The CDR3 contains 16 residues. Trimming took off 2 bases at V and 2 bases at J, with 13 bases between the two ends.

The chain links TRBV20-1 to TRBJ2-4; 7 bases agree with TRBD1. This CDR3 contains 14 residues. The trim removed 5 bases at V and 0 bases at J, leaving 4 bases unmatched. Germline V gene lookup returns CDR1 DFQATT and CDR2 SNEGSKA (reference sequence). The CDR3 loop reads CSADRDLAKNIQYF. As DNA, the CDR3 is TGCAGTGCTGACAGGGATTTAGCCAAAAACATTCAGTACTTC.

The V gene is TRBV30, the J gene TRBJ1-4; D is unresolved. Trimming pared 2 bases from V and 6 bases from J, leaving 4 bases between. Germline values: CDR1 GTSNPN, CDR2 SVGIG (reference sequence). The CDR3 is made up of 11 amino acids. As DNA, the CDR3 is TGTGCCTGGAGTATTTATGAAAAACTGTTTTTT. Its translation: CAWSIYEKLFF.

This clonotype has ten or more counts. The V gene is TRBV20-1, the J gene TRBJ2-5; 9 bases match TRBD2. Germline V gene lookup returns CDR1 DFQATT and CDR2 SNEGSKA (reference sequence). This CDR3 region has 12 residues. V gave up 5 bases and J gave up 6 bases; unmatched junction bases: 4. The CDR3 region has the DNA TGCAGTGCTCCGGGACTAGCAAAGACCCAGTACTTC. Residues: CSAPGLAKTQYF.

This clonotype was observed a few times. The CDR3 spells CASSLHGNSGNTIYF. DNA of the CDR3: TGTGCCAGCAGCTTGCACGGAAACTCTGGAAACACCATATATTTT. The rearrangement joins TRBV7-2 to TRBJ1-3; D is undetermined. The ends were cut back, 3 bases at V and 0 bases at J, with 9 bases in the middle. The length of the CDR3 is 15 residues. In germline, CDR1 is SGHTA, CDR2 FQGNSA.